The present T cell receptor (beta chain) was sequenced within a study of blood T cells in healthy people across ages. This CDR3 is 13 amino acids long. Germline loops: CDR1 SGHRS, CDR2 YFSETQ. Then a second PCR, running roughly 7 to 11 cycles, was carried out with a sample-barcoded 5' primer and a J-beta primer mix. TCRdb re-called the 5' RACE reads through MiXCR, storing one row per CDR3 protein. The sample contains hundreds of thousands of distinct CDR3 sequences, about 30% of which appear only once. Turning to this clonotype: Compared with germline, one end of the junction differs, possibly owing to a read error.

The source of this sequence is a woman aged 80 or over in good health. Input material: blood. The J gene is TRBJ2-7, the V gene TRBV5-1; D uncertain. CDR3 sequence reads: CASSLAWRHEQYF. CDR3 DNA: TGCGCTAGCAGCTTGGCCTGGCGGCACGAGCAGTACTTC.